The 28 T cell receptor beta chains given below trace back to one sample, sequenced in a study of blood T cell repertoires in COVID-19. The repertoire was sequenced with immunoSEQ multiplex PCR; TCRdb's copy has only in-frame clones and lacks some. This sample has roughly 360,000 clones, with around 83% found just once. Sequenced sample: PBMCs or T cells enriched from blood (not recorded which). Source of these receptors: a woman aged 50 to 60 who had recovered from COVID-19.

The chain has TRBV14 and TRBJ1-4; the match to TRBD1 covers 10 bases. This CDR3 is 16 amino acids long. Germline lookup yields CDR1 SGHDN and CDR2 FVKESK. V trimming: 3 bases; J trimming: 7 bases; junction bases outside the gene matches: 8. The chain's CDR3 is CASSQIGTGEAEKLFF. The CDR3 region has the DNA TGTGCCAGCAGCCAGATTGGGACAGGGGAGGCTGAAAAACTGTTTTTT.

This chain connects TRBV12-3 or TRBV12-4 to TRBJ1-5; no reliable D call. The CDR3 has 13 residues. V was trimmed by 5 bases and J by 4 bases, leaving 9 bases between them. The CDR3 is CASSLRENQPQHF. CDR3 coding DNA: TGTGCCAGCAGTCTGAGGGAGAATCAGCCCCAGCATTTT.

This chain links TRBV6-2 or TRBV6-3 with TRBJ1-3; tentatively, D is TRBD1 (5 bases). The germline V gene encodes CDR1 MNHEY and CDR2 SVGEGT. The CDR3 totals 12 residues. Trimming left V 4 bases short and J 8 bases short, with 9 bases between. The CDR3 sequence is CASSSGIYTIYF. For the CDR3, the DNA is TGTGCCAGCAGTTCAGGGATCTACACCATATATTTT.

This clone was found once. CDR3 amino acids: CASSLGSSFDEQFF. CDR3 sequence (DNA): TGTGCCAGCAGCTTAGGCTCCAGTTTCGATGAGCAGTTCTTC. The J gene is TRBJ2-1, the V gene TRBV7-9; no reliable D call. In germline, CDR1 is SEHNR, CDR2 FQNEAQ (reference sequence). Between the trimmed V and J ends, which lost 1 base and 8 bases, there was a span of 12 bases. The CDR3 loop spans 14 amino acids.

This clone was seen only a few times. V is TRBV9 and J is TRBJ1-2; D unclear. V dropped 3 bases and J dropped 4 bases, with 13 bases sitting between them. Germline CDR1 is SGDLS and CDR2 is YYNGEE. The CDR3 has 14 residues. This chain's CDR3 is CASSGGREIYGYTF. DNA for the CDR3: TGTGCCAGCAGCGGAGGCCGGGAGATCTATGGCTACACCTTC.

The V and J genes are TRBV15 and TRBJ2-7; 7 positions match TRBD1. V lost 6 bases to trimming and J lost 4 bases; unmatched junction nucleotides: 6. The CDR3 sequence is 13 residues long. The germline CDR1 and CDR2 sequences are LNHNV and YYDKDF (reference sequence). The CDR3 region is CATRGDRSYEQYF. The CDR3 DNA reads as TGTGCCACCAGAGGGGACAGATCTTACGAGCAGTACTTC.

The chain uses TRBV7-2 and TRBJ1-1, with 7 bases identical to TRBD1. The ends lost 4 bases at V and 10 bases at J; junction bases unmatched: 6. The CDR3 consists of 12 residues. Germline V gene lookup returns CDR1 SGHTA and CDR2 FQGNSA. CDR3 bases: TGTGCCAGCAGCTCTGAAGCAGGGGGAGCTTTCTTT. It specifies CASSSEAGGAFF. The full variable domain, its missing parts supplied by reference TRBV7-2 and TRBJ1-1, is GAGVSQSPSNKVTEKGKDVELRCDPISGHTALYWYRQSLGQGLEFLIYFQGNSAPDKSGLPSDRFSAERTGGSVSTLTIQRTQQEDSAVYLCASSSEAGGAFFGQGTRLTVV.

This sequence joins TRBV12-3 or TRBV12-4 and TRBJ2-1, with D hard to call. Trimming pared 1 base from V and 6 bases from J, leaving 7 bases between. CDR3 length: 13 amino acids. The CDR3 here is CASSLGRGNEQFF. DNA for the CDR3: TGTGCCAGCAGTTTAGGGCGAGGCAATGAGCAGTTCTTC.

The rearrangement uses TRBV7-9 and TRBJ1-1; D not resolved. CDR1 SEHNR and CDR2 FQNEAQ come from the germline V gene (reference sequence). The CDR3 covers 13 residues. V shed 5 bases and J shed 4 bases, with 11 bases lying between them. The CDR3 sequence is CASSNKGGTEAFF. CDR3 coding DNA: TGTGCCAGCAGCAACAAGGGAGGCACTGAAGCTTTCTTT. Filled out from reference TRBV7-9 and TRBJ1-1, the complete variable domain reads DTGVSQNPRHKITKRGQNVTFRCDPISEHNRLYWYRQTLGQGPEFLTYFQNEAQLEKSRLLSDRFSAERPKGSFSTLEIQRTEQGDSAMYLCASSNKGGTEAFFGQGTRLTVV.

CDR3 amino acids: CASSYSIGGTSGRYEQFF. The CDR3 DNA reads TGTGCCAGCAGTTACTCGATCGGTGGGACTAGCGGGAGATATGAGCAGTTCTTC. The chain uses TRBV6-2 or TRBV6-3 and TRBJ2-1; 14 nucleotides align to TRBD2. The junction had 9 bases not matched to a gene; V was cut back by 0 bases and J by 8 bases. The germline gives CDR1 MNHEY, CDR2 SVGEGT. CDR3 size: 18 residues.

The rearrangement uses TRBV7-9 and TRBJ1-1, with D possibly being TRBD1 (6 bases). Germline loops: CDR1 SEHNR, CDR2 FQNEAQ (reference sequence). Deletions cut 5 bases from V and 6 bases from J, with 16 bases between. The CDR3 is 14 residues long. CDR3 coding DNA: TGTGCCAGCAGCGTCCTCAGGGGAGGGTCTGAAGCTTTCTTT. Amino acids: CASSVLRGGSEAFF. The entire variable domain, with the rest obtained from reference TRBV7-9 and TRBJ1-1, is as follows: DTGVSQNPRHKITKRGQNVTFRCDPISEHNRLYWYRQTLGQGPEFLTYFQNEAQLEKSRLLSDRFSAERPKGSFSTLEIQRTEQGDSAMYLCASSVLRGGSEAFFGQGTRLTVV.

This chain connects TRBV6-2 or TRBV6-3 to TRBJ1-2; 9 bases are a match to TRBD1. The J segment lost 8 bases and the V segment lost 5 bases, leaving 9 bases of the junction unmatched. This CDR3 spans 14 amino acids. Germline V gene lookup returns CDR1 MNHEY and CDR2 SVGEGT. CDR3 in DNA: TGTGCCAGCAGTCTCTTCACAGGGGGCAGGGGCTACACCTTC. As protein: CASSLFTGGRGYTF.

The rearrangement joins TRBV5-5 to TRBJ2-3; no clear D. The CDR3 length is 14 residues. CDR1 is SGHKS, CDR2 YYEKEE, per germline (reference sequence). The V end was cut by 0 bases, the J end by 2 bases, with 7 bases between. CDR3 region: CASSLGLSTDTQYF. In DNA form, the CDR3 reads TGTGCCAGCAGCTTGGGTCTTTCCACAGATACGCAGTATTTT.

The chain carries TRBV11-2 and TRBJ1-5, with D possibly matching TRBD1 (6 bases). The length of the CDR3 is 15 residues. The germline V gene encodes CDR1 SGHAT and CDR2 FQNNGV. V gave up 0 bases and J gave up 6 bases, with 12 bases separating them. The CDR3 here is CASSLEGGLGQPQHF. The CDR3 DNA sequence: TGTGCCAGCAGCTTAGAGGGGGGGCTAGGTCAGCCCCAGCATTTT.

This clone has only one observation. The chain links TRBV3-1 (or the pseudogene TRBV3-2) to TRBJ1-2; D remains unclear. V shed 4 bases and J shed 4 bases, with 22 bases lying between them. This CDR3 has 17 amino acids. Looked up from germline, CDR1 is LGHDT and CDR2 is YNNKEL (reference sequence). For the CDR3, the DNA is TGTGCCAGCAGCCTCCTTACGGAGGCAGGCGGATCCTATGGCTACACCTTC. This encodes CASSLLTEAGGSYGYTF.

This clone was recorded once. The chain recombines TRBV19 with TRBJ1-2; D perhaps matches TRBD1 (6 bases). Deletions cut 0 bases from V and 8 bases from J, with 16 bases between. The CDR3 consists of 15 residues. Germline lookup yields CDR1 LNHDA and CDR2 SQIVND (reference sequence). The CDR3 DNA is TGTGCCAGTAGTATAGATCCTTTGGGGGCCGGGGGCTACACCTTC. This translates into CASSIDPLGAGGYTF.

This clone was seen only once. CDR3 protein: CASSLWAPQFQQPADGYTF. The DNA of the CDR3 is TGTGCCAGCAGTTTATGGGCCCCCCAATTTCAACAGCCAGCCGATGGCTACACCTTC. The rearrangement uses TRBV27 and TRBJ1-2; D unresolved. This CDR3 region has 19 residues. The ends were cut back, 1 base at V and 6 bases at J, with 27 bases in the middle. Germline V CDR1 and CDR2: MNHEY, SMNVEV (reference sequence).

This sequence joins TRBV11-2 and TRBJ2-2; possible D gene TRBD2, 5 bases. The germline V and J ends were trimmed by 5 bases and 8 bases, with 9 bases remaining between them. The CDR3 extends over 12 amino acids. Germline-derived CDR1 and CDR2 are SGHAT and FQNNGV. For the CDR3, the DNA is TGTGCCAGCAGCCCATGGGAGGGGGAGCTGTTTTTT. Its translation: CASSPWEGELFF.

J is TRBJ1-5 and V is TRBV27; 7 nucleotides line up with TRBD1. Germline V gives CDR1 MNHEY, CDR2 SMNVEV (reference sequence). The CDR3 spans 12 residues. Trimming took 6 bases from V and 7 from J; bases not matched to a gene: 3. CDR3 bases: TGTGCCAGCAGGACAGGGCAACAGCCCCAGCATTTT. This encodes CASRTGQQPQHF.

This clone was recorded once. The rearrangement joins TRBV7-2 to TRBJ2-3; 9 bases fit TRBD1. The CDR3 covers 17 residues. CDR1 is SGHTA, CDR2 FQGNSA, per germline. Losses at the gene ends were 7 bases for V and 5 bases for J; bases not matched to a gene: 16. DNA of the CDR3: TGTGCCAGCACCCCCTTCGTTGGGACAGGGAGCGTAGATACGCAGTATTTT. Its protein is CASTPFVGTGSVDTQYF. Full variable domain (missing parts from reference TRBV7-2 and TRBJ2-3): GAGVSQSPSNKVTEKGKDVELRCDPISGHTALYWYRQSLGQGLEFLIYFQGNSAPDKSGLPSDRFSAERTGGSVSTLTIQRTQQEDSAVYLCASTPFVGTGSVDTQYFGPGTRLTVL.

The chain has TRBV19 and TRBJ1-5; 10 bases are shared with TRBD1. The CDR3 has 18 residues. J gave up 4 bases and V 4 bases, and 13 bases lay outside the gene matches. Germline CDR1 and CDR2: LNHDA and SQIVND (reference sequence). Written as DNA, the CDR3 is TGTGCCAGTAGTACTAAGGGACAGGGGCATGGGTTGAATCAGCCCCAGCATTTT. Translation gives CASSTKGQGHGLNQPQHF.

This clone was seen more than once but under ten times. J is TRBJ1-2 and V is TRBV6-1; D is perhaps TRBD1 (5 bases). V lost 3 bases and J 5 bases, leaving 10 bases between the germline ends. Germline V lookup: CDR1 MNHNS, CDR2 SASEGT. The CDR3 spans 13 residues. DNA for the CDR3: TGTGCCAGCAGTGACAGCCCAGGGTATGGCTACACCTTC. It specifies CASSDSPGYGYTF.

The rearrangement joins TRBV27 to TRBJ2-5, with D perhaps TRBD1 (5 bases). V was cut by 3 bases and J by 5 bases, with 10 bases left in between. The CDR3 covers 13 residues. CDR1 and CDR2 from the germline V gene are MNHEY and SMNVEV (reference sequence). DNA of the CDR3: TGTGCCAGCAGTTTTTCCAGGGCGGAGACCCAGTACTTC. Protein product: CASSFSRAETQYF.

This chain uses TRBV4-2 with TRBJ1-5, with D perhaps matching TRBD1 (5 bases). Germline V gene lookup returns CDR1 LGHNA and CDR2 YNFKEQ. The CDR3 runs 15 residues. The ends were cut back, 0 bases at V and 6 bases at J, with 12 bases in the middle. The CDR3 is CASSQDPTDFQPQHF. The DNA for the CDR3 is TGTGCCAGCAGCCAAGATCCGACAGACTTTCAGCCCCAGCATTTT.

This chain joins TRBV18 and TRBJ1-3; D possibly corresponds to TRBD1 (5 bases). CDR3 size: 20 residues. CDR1 KGHSH and CDR2 LQKENI come from the germline V gene. The V end was cut by 0 bases, the J end by 0 bases, with 21 bases between. The DNA for the CDR3 is TGTGCCAGCTCACCACCGGGATCCGTCAACAGGATTAACTCTGGAAACACCATATATTTT. This codes for CASSPPGSVNRINSGNTIYF.

This clone was seen just once. The chain is built from TRBV3-1 (or the pseudogene TRBV3-2) and TRBJ2-5, with D maybe TRBD2 (6 bases). This CDR3 comprises 12 residues. CDR1 is LGHDT and CDR2 is YNNKEL in the germline V gene (reference sequence). Trimming took 0 bases from V and 12 from J, leaving 11 bases between them. In DNA, the CDR3 is TGTGCCAGCAGCCAAGAAGGTTCTAGCGAGTACTTC. It is translated as CASSQEGSSEYF.

The chain combines TRBV7-3 with TRBJ2-3, with TRBD2 identical over 7 bases. The CDR3 runs to 16 residues. The V segment lost 2 bases and the J segment 2 bases; nucleotides outside the gene matches: 7. Per the germline V gene, CDR1 is SGHTA and CDR2 is FQGTGA. CDR3 sequence: CASSLQPSGNTDTQYF. In DNA form, the CDR3 reads TGTGCCAGCAGCTTACAGCCTAGCGGAAACACAGATACGCAGTATTTT.

The chain combines TRBV25-1 with TRBJ1-1; 7 bases map to TRBD1. The CDR3 is 15 residues long. Looked up from germline, CDR1 is MGHDK and CDR2 is SYGVNS. V trimming: 3 bases; J trimming: 2 bases; junction bases outside the gene matches: 6. CDR3 amino acids: CASSDRDRFNTEAFF. The CDR3 DNA sequence: TGTGCCAGCAGTGACCGGGACAGATTTAACACTGAAGCTTTCTTT.